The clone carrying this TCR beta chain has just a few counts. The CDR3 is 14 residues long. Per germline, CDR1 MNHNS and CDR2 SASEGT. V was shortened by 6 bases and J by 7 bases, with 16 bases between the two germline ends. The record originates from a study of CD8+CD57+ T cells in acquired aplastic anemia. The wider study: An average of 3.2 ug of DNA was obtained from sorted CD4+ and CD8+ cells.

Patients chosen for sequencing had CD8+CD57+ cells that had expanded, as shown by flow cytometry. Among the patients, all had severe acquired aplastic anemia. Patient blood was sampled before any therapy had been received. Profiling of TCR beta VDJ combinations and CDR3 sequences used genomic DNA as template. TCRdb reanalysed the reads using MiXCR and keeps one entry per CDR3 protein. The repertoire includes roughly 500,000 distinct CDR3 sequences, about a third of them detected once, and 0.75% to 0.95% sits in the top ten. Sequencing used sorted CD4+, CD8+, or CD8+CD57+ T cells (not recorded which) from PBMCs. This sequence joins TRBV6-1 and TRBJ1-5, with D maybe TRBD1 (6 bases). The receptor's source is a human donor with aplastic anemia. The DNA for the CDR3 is TGTGCCAGCAGGGAAACAGGGCAAAACCAGCCCCAGCATTTT. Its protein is CASRETGQNQPQHF.